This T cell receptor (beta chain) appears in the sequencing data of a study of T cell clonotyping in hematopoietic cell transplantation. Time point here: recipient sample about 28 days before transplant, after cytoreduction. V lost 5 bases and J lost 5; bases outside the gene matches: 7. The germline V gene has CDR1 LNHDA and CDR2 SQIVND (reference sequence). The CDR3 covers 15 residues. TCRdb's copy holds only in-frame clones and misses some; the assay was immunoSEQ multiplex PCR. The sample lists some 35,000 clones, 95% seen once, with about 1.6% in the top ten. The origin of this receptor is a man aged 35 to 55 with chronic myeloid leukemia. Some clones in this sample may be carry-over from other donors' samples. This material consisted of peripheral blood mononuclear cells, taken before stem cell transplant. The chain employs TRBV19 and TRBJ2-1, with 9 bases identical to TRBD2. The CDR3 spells CASSLSSGVNNEQFF. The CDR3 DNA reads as TGTGCCAGTAGTTTGTCTAGCGGGGTAAACAATGAGCAGTTCTTC.